This T cell receptor beta chain stems from a study of blood T cell repertoires in COVID-19. Study in general: T cells, B-cell-depleted T cells, or PBMCs provided the cDNA or gDNA that served as material.

TCRdb's table, derived via immunoSEQ multiplex PCR, lists solely in-frame clones and lacks some. The sample contains some 110,000 clones, 80% to 85% of which appear only once. CDR1 is WSHSY, CDR2 SAAADI, per germline. CDR3 size: 14 residues. V lost 6 bases, J lost 7 bases, and 15 bases lay in between. This receptor was obtained from a woman aged 70-85 years with acute or convalescent COVID-19. The specimen was peripheral blood. The chain carries TRBV10-2 and TRBJ2-2; D perhaps matches TRBD1 (6 bases). CDR3 DNA: TGCGCCAGCAGGGAGACAGGTGGCAGCGGGGAGCTGTTTTTT. Translated, it gives CASRETGGSGELFF.